This TCR beta chain was retrieved from a study of radiotherapy plus CTLA-4 blockade in lung cancer. Study overall: Objective responses emerged in around 19% of patients, and roughly 30% attained disease control.

The study, taken as a whole, reports: Among blood TCR repertoires after radiotherapy plus ipilimumab, tumor-derived clones expanded.

In the case of this clone: Its specificity is not known.

Libraries were prepared by immunoSEQ multiplex PCR; TCRdb keeps only in-frame clonotypes and omits some of them. The sample has 25,000 to 35,000 clones; around 80% are singletons. This clonotype was sampled from a human donor with non-small cell lung cancer that progressed on radiotherapy plus ipilimumab. The source material was peripheral blood, sampled from a patient treated with radiotherapy plus ipilimumab.

DNA of the CDR3: TGCGCCAGCAGCCAAGGACCAGAGAGGTTCTACAATGAGCAGTTCTTC. Protein: CASSQGPERFYNEQFF. The chain couples TRBV4-1 to TRBJ2-1; D not resolved. The V end lost 1 base, the J end lost 3 bases, and 13 bases lay between the germline ends. CDR3 size: 16 residues. Germline V gene data show CDR1 as MGHRA and CDR2 as YSYEKL.